What follows describes a single T cell receptor (beta chain). Its antigen is not known. Researchers grouped second doses given at about 4 or about 12 weeks into one pool. The CDR3 loop spans 14 amino acids. The germline V and J ends were trimmed by 5 bases and 5 bases, with 15 bases remaining between them. CDR1 is MNHEY and CDR2 is SVGAGI in the germline V gene. The entry originates in a study of T cell responses to AZD1222 COVID-19 vaccine. Study-wide results and limits: Clonal diversity was possibly underestimated, and white British individuals and females predominated among donors. When two AZD1222 doses had been given, Spike-specific TCR breadth and depth rose. Nearly half of spike-specific TCRs reportedly go after variant regions that carry no mutations.

Profiled with immunoSEQ multiplex PCR; TCRdb holds only in-frame clones, not every one. The sample contains about 110,000 clones, over 75% of which appear only once. The source material was peripheral blood, sampled 28 days after the second AZD1222 dose. This sequence joins TRBV6-5 and TRBJ1-1; possible D gene TRBD1, 6 bases. The TCR was taken from an adult who received the AZD1222 COVID-19 vaccine. CDR3 in DNA: TGTGCCAGCAGTCCCGGTGGGGGGCCGACTGAAGCTTTCTTT. This translates into CASSPGGGPTEAFF.